This T cell receptor (beta chain) comes out of a study of blood T cell repertoires in COVID-19. This table comes from immunoSEQ multiplex PCR, and its TCRdb copy is limited to in-frame clones, with some not included. The data show approximately 160,000 clones, with around four fifths seen just once and roughly 9.2% held by the top ten. V shed 5 bases, J shed 3 bases, and the junction held 7 bases outside the gene matches. Germline values: CDR1 SGHAT, CDR2 FQNNGV. This CDR3 contains 17 residues. The clonotype was recovered from a woman older than 75 with active or convalescent COVID-19. Material: peripheral blood. The chain combines TRBV11-2 with TRBJ2-2; 12 bases match TRBD2. CDR3 sequence: CASSALAGGRYTGELFF. CDR3 DNA sequence: TGTGCCAGCAGCGCCCTAGCGGGGGGGCGGTACACCGGGGAGCTGTTTTTT.